The 5 T cell receptor beta chains in this list originate from one sample, sequenced in a study of tumor-infiltrating lymphocytes in primary liver carcinoma. Unsorted bulk tissue of about 20-30 mg yielded co-extracted RNA and DNA. Priming with a constant-region primer yielded TCR beta cDNA from about 450 ng total RNA. Slightly modified ARM-PCR served as the procedure for the TCR beta libraries. These libraries came from three rounds of nested multiplex PCR. TRBV1-TRBV30 forward primers paired with a C-beta reverse primer were used in the first two PCR rounds, which ran about 11 cycles each. One entry per CDR3 protein, called by TCRdb with MiXCR from the multiplex PCR reads. This repertoire shows 70,000 to 95,000 distinct CDR3 sequences, about 70% found once; its top ten account for around 30%. Sequenced input: liver tumor tissue from sampling region 4. Noted subset: tumor region T4, right-lateral pole. Receptor source: a man aged 35 to 55 with primary liver carcinoma and hepatitis B virus infection.

With regard to this clonotype: A read error may account for a junction end that differs from germline. The V and J genes are TRBV5-1 and TRBJ2-2, with 7 bases identical to TRBD1. The V gene's germline CDR1 is SGHRS and CDR2 YFSETQ. The CDR3 has 15 residues. DNA for the CDR3: TGCGCCGGCAGCTGGATGGACAGGAACACCGGGGAGCTATTTTTT. Translated: CAGSWMDRNTGELFF.

Worth noting for this clonotype: Its ends do not fully match the called genes, so a read error is possible. This chain uses TRBV25-1 with TRBJ2-1; TRBD2 matches at 9 bases. Looked up from germline, CDR1 is MGHDK and CDR2 is SYGVNS. This CDR3 has 15 residues. This CDR3 is CASSELDSGSNEQLF. Here the CDR3 DNA reads TGTGCCAGCAGTGAATTGGATAGCGGGAGCAATGAGCAGCTCTTC.

With regard to this clonotype: A junction end diverges from the germline sequence, so it may reflect a read error. The chain has TRBV6-5 and TRBJ2-6; D is possibly TRBD1 or TRBD2 (5 bases each). This CDR3 contains 18 residues. Germline V gene lookup returns CDR1 MNHEY and CDR2 SVGAGI. CDR3: CANSLWTGMKAGANVLTF. CDR3 DNA: TGTGCCAACAGTCTTTGGACGGGGATGAAAGCTGGGGCCAACGTTCTGACTTTC.

In this sample, this clonotype turned up a few times. Mismatch with germline at one junction end may stem from a read error. This rearrangement joins TRBV5-1 to TRBJ2-3; the D is unclear. The CDR3 extends over 14 amino acids. Germline V gene sequence: CDR1 SGHRS, CDR2 YFSETQ. The CDR3 DNA follows: TGCGCCAGCAGCCAACATTCAGGCACAGATACGCGGTATTTT. The encoded protein is CASSQHSGTDTRYF. Variable domain in full (rest from reference TRBV5-1 and TRBJ2-3): KAGVTQTPRYLIKTRGQQVTLSCSPISGHRSVSWYQQTPGQGLQFLFEYFSETQRNKGNFPGRFSGRQFSNSRSEMNVSTLELGDSALYLCASSQHSGTDTRYFGPGTRLTVL.

This clonotype was detected a few times. This sequence may be a read error, since a much larger clone differs from it by one base. The V gene is TRBV6-6, the J gene TRBJ1-6, with no clear D. The CDR3 spans 14 residues. Germline CDR1 and CDR2: MNHNY and SVGAGI (reference sequence). Written as DNA, the CDR3 is TGTACCAGCATTATGACCGGGGAAGGTTCACCCCTCCACTTT. Encoded protein: CTSIMTGEGSPLHF.